A selection of T cell receptor beta chains follows, all from one sample in a study of cytomegalovirus exposure and HLA in healthy donors. The table came from immunoSEQ multiplex PCR; TCRdb's copy has only in-frame clones and leaves some out. In the table there are under 200,000 clones, about 77% of which are singletons. Material for sequencing was PBMCs. Source of these receptors: a male donor in good health and CMV-seropositive. The CDR3 runs from the conserved cysteine through the conserved F or W. Fields, in order: clone size, D gene, V gene, J gene, CDR3 DNA, CDR3 protein. A D gene is named only where the DNA matches it firmly. Clone size is given for some rows only: seen once, a few or many times, or a class if the clone is expanded.

abundance: -; d_gene: TRBD2; v_gene: TRBV5-6; j_gene: TRBJ2-1; CDR3nt: TGTGCCAGCAGCTTGAATTGGGAGGGTGAGCAGTTCTTC; CDR3aa: CASSLNWEGEQFF
abundance: once; d_gene: -; v_gene: TRBV7-9; j_gene: TRBJ2-3; CDR3nt: TGTGCCAGCAGCTTAAGGCAGGGGCTTAGCACAGATACGCAGTATTTT; CDR3aa: CASSLRQGLSTDTQYF
abundance: once; d_gene: TRBD1; v_gene: TRBV7-2; j_gene: TRBJ2-3; CDR3nt: TGTGCCAGCAGCTTTTACAGGGGAAGCACAGATACGCAGTATTTT; CDR3aa: CASSFYRGSTDTQYF
abundance: -; d_gene: TRBD1; v_gene: TRBV12-5; j_gene: TRBJ2-5; CDR3nt: TGTGCTAGTGGCGAAACAGGGGATGAGGGGGAGACCCAGTACTTC; CDR3aa: CASGETGDEGETQYF
abundance: once; d_gene: TRBD2; v_gene: TRBV5-6; j_gene: TRBJ2-7; CDR3nt: TGTGCCAGCAGCTTGGATACAGCGGGGGACCACTACGAGCAGTACTTC; CDR3aa: CASSLDTAGDHYEQYF
abundance: -; d_gene: TRBD1; v_gene: TRBV2; j_gene: TRBJ2-3; CDR3nt: TGTGCCAGCACCGATAGCCTCAGACAGGGGAGGGATACGCAGTATTTT; CDR3aa: CASTDSLRQGRDTQYF
abundance: -; d_gene: -; v_gene: TRBV27; j_gene: TRBJ2-3; CDR3nt: TGTGCCAGCAGTTTTGGAGGGCCCAGCACAGATACGCAGTATTTT; CDR3aa: CASSFGGPSTDTQYF
abundance: few; d_gene: -; v_gene: TRBV7-7; j_gene: TRBJ2-2; CDR3nt: TGTGCTAGCACCCCCGCGGGCGTCGGGGAGCTGTTTTTT; CDR3aa: CASTPAGVGELFF
abundance: few; d_gene: -; v_gene: TRBV27; j_gene: TRBJ1-6; CDR3nt: TGTGCCAGCAGTTTAGGGGCAGGGGAGTATTCACCCCTCCACTTT; CDR3aa: CASSLGAGEYSPLHF
abundance: once; d_gene: TRBD1; v_gene: TRBV30; j_gene: TRBJ2-2; CDR3nt: TGTGCCTGGAGTAGACAGGGCGGCGGGGAGCTGTTTTTT; CDR3aa: CAWSRQGGGELFF
abundance: -; d_gene: -; v_gene: TRBV4-3; j_gene: TRBJ2-2; CDR3nt: TGCGCCAGCAGCCATATACAGAGAACCGGGGAGCTGTTTTTT; CDR3aa: CASSHIQRTGELFF
abundance: -; d_gene: -; v_gene: TRBV21-1; j_gene: TRBJ1-2; CDR3nt: TGTGCCAGCAGCAAATTCTTCGGTTTCGCTAACTATGGCTACACCTTC; CDR3aa: CASSKFFGFANYGYTF
abundance: -; d_gene: TRBD2; v_gene: TRBV4-1; j_gene: TRBJ2-1; CDR3nt: TGCGCCAGCAGCCAAGAGGGGGGGACTAGCTTTGACTGTGAGCAGTTCTTC; CDR3aa: CASSQEGGTSFDCEQFF
abundance: -; d_gene: TRBD2; v_gene: TRBV6-1; j_gene: TRBJ2-5; CDR3nt: TGTGCCAGCAGTGGCGGAGCGGGGACTCGGGAGACCCAGTACTTC; CDR3aa: CASSGGAGTRETQYF
abundance: -; d_gene: -; v_gene: TRBV10-3; j_gene: TRBJ2-5; CDR3nt: TGTGCCATCAGTGAGTTGGGCACCCGCCAAGAGACCCAGTACTTC; CDR3aa: CAISELGTRQETQYF
abundance: -; d_gene: -; v_gene: TRBV21-1; j_gene: TRBJ2-1; CDR3nt: TGTGCCAGCAGCGTAAGGGGGGGAGACAATGAGCAGTTCTTC; CDR3aa: CASSVRGGDNEQFF
abundance: -; d_gene: TRBD2; v_gene: TRBV12-5; j_gene: TRBJ2-1; CDR3nt: TGTGCTAGTGATCGACTAGCGGGGGGGCTGTCCTACAATGAGCAGTTCTTC; CDR3aa: CASDRLAGGLSYNEQFF
abundance: once; d_gene: -; v_gene: TRBV7-9; j_gene: TRBJ2-1; CDR3nt: TGTGCCAGCAGCTTAGAAATCAAATTTTCCTACAATGAGCAGTTCTTC; CDR3aa: CASSLEIKFSYNEQFF
abundance: few; d_gene: TRBD1; v_gene: TRBV2; j_gene: TRBJ2-7; CDR3nt: TGTGCCAGCAACCTACAGGGGTACTACGAGCAGTACTTC; CDR3aa: CASNLQGYYEQYF
abundance: -; d_gene: -; v_gene: TRBV2; j_gene: TRBJ2-2; CDR3nt: TGTGCCAGCAGTGTGAGAGGGGAGCTGTTTTTT; CDR3aa: CASSVRGELFF
abundance: -; d_gene: TRBD1; v_gene: TRBV7-9; j_gene: TRBJ1-3; CDR3nt: TGTTCCAGCAGCCGAGTCGGACAGGGGAGAAGAAGTGGAAACACCATATATTTT; CDR3aa: CSSSRVGQGRRSGNTIYF